This TCR beta chain was captured by sequencing in a study of post-analysis software for immune sequencing data. Study results and caveats: Controls had lower frequencies than patients of about 5 TRBV segments, which included TRBV5-6, TRBV5-1 and TRBV20-1. Multiple sclerosis was associated with a significant reduction in normalized Chao1 diversity relative to controls.

Unique molecular identifiers tagged the TCR beta cDNA libraries. TCRdb independently ran MiXCR on the PCR reads; one entry per CDR3 protein. This sample carries about 430,000 distinct CDR3 sequences, about 39% of them seen once, and the ten largest clones take approximately 7.1%. A few counts support this clonotype. Its antigen is currently unknown. CDR1 LGHDT and CDR2 YNNKEL come from the germline V gene (reference sequence). Trimming cost V 1 base and J 6 bases; bases outside gene matches: 0. The CDR3 has 15 amino acids. This receptor was obtained from a girl aged 2 to 9 with multiple sclerosis. Sequenced input: blood. The J gene is TRBJ2-4, the V gene TRBV3-1, with 13 bases identical to TRBD2. The CDR3 DNA follows: TGTGCCAGCAGCCAAGGGACTAGCGGGAGAAACATTCAGTACTTC. Protein sequence: CASSQGTSGRNIQYF.